This TCR beta chain was found in a study of shared clonotypes between healthy human individuals. Overall study findings and caveats: There were few donors, and this limited the genetic and exposure-history diversity represented.

Germline values: CDR1 SGHAT, CDR2 FQNNGV. V lost 3 bases, J lost 6 bases, and 17 bases lay in between. The CDR3 is 16 amino acids. This clone was found once. Its antigen is undetermined. A read error likely explains this, since a far larger clone differs by one base. Other DNA sequences within the sample encode an identical CDR3. For unsorted samples, genomic DNA was extracted from 94 million or so PBMCs. Produced via immunoSEQ multiplex PCR; TCRdb's table is partial and in-frame only. The data hold around 430,000 clones, with roughly 83% observed a single time. This chain joins TRBV11-2 and TRBJ2-2, with a tentative D call TRBD1 (6 bases). Sequencing input: PBMCs. The TCR originated in a woman in her 40s in good health. Some clones in this sample may be carry-over from other donors' samples. CDR3 region: CASSFTPTGSAGELFF. DNA of the CDR3: TGTGCCAGCAGCTTCACGCCAACAGGGTCGGCCGGGGAGCTGTTTTTT.